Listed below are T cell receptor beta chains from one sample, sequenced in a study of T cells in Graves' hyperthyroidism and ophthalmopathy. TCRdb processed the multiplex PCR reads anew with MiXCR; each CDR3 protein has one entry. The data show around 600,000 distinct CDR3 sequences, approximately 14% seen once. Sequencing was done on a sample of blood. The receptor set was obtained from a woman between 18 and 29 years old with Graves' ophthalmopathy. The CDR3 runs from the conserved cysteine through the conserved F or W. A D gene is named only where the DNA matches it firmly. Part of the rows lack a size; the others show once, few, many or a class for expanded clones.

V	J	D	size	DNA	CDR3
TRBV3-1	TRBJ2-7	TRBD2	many	TGTGCCAGCAGCCAGCGGGAGGGCCCCTACGAGCAGTACTTC	CASSQREGPYEQYF
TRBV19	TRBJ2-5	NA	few	TGTGCCAGTAGTATATACCCCACGACAGATGGGGAGACCCAGTACTTC	CASSIYPTTDGETQYF
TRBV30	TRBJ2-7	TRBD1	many	TGTGCCTGGAGTTACCGGGACAGGGGATCCTACGAGCAGTACTTC	CAWSYRDRGSYEQYF
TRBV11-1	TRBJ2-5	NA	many	TGTGCCAGCAAGTCTGACGGGGCACAAGAGACCCAGTACTTC	CASKSDGAQETQYF
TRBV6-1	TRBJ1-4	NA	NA	TGTGCCAGCAGGACCAAAGATTGGGAAAAACTGTTTTTT	CASRTKDWEKLFF
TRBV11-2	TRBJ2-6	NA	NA	TGTGCCAGCAGCCAAACTGGGGCCAACGTCCTGACTTTC	CASSQTGANVLTF
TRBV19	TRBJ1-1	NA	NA	TGTGCCAGTACCCCGGGGAGATTCCTGAACACTGAAGCTTTCTTT	CASTPGRFLNTEAFF
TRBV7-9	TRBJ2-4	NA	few	TGTGCCAGCAGCTTAGGACTCGGCCAGCGGGACATTCAGTACTTC	CASSLGLGQRDIQYF
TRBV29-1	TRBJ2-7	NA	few	TGCATCGTTACCGGGACGGATTCCTACGAGCAGTACTTC	CIVTGTDSYEQYF
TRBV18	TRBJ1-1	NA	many	TGTGCCAGCTCACCGGTCAGGGGAGGAGACACTGAAGCTTTCTTT	CASSPVRGGDTEAFF